These 5 T cell receptor beta chains were all obtained from the same sample, sequenced in a study of blood T cell repertoires in COVID-19. The protocol was immunoSEQ multiplex PCR, while the TCRdb copy is restricted to in-frame clones and leaves out a portion. The sample consists of approximately 75,000 clones, roughly 82% of them appearing once. Sequencing was carried out using peripheral blood. The receptor source for this set is a woman between 50 and 59 years old with acute or convalescent COVID-19.

The chain links TRBV11-3 to TRBJ1-4; D not certain. Per germline, CDR1 SGHNT and CDR2 YENEEA. V was cut by 4 bases and J by 0 bases, with 9 bases left in between. This CDR3 is 15 amino acids long. The CDR3 sequence is CASSSVETTNEKLFF. In nucleotides, the CDR3 is TGTGCCAGCAGCTCCGTAGAAACAACTAATGAAAAACTGTTTTTT.

Here the CDR3 DNA reads TGTGCCAGCAGCCCCCGGGACAGGGGCCCCAATTCACCCCTCCACTTT. Its protein product is CASSPRDRGPNSPLHF. V is TRBV3-1 (or the pseudogene TRBV3-2) and J is TRBJ1-6, with 10 bases matching TRBD1. Germline CDR1 and CDR2: LGHDT and YNNKEL (reference sequence). V lost 4 bases and J lost 7; bases outside the gene matches: 7. This CDR3 comprises 16 residues.

J is TRBJ1-5 and V is TRBV7-9; perhaps TRBD1 as D (5 bases). Per germline, CDR1 SEHNR and CDR2 FQNEAQ (reference sequence). This CDR3 contains 13 residues. V was shortened by 5 bases and J by 6 bases, with 11 bases between the two germline ends. For the CDR3, the DNA is TGTGCCAGCAGCCCGGGGGGAATTCAGCCCCAGCATTTT. This sequence encodes CASSPGGIQPQHF.

The chain has TRBV9 and TRBJ2-2; D call uncertain. Trimming removed 2 bases at V and 5 bases at J, with 7 bases between. CDR3 size: 13 residues. In germline, CDR1 is SGDLS, CDR2 YYNGEE. The CDR3 loop reads CASSVFLTGELFF. For the CDR3, the DNA is TGTGCCAGCAGCGTTTTTTTAACCGGGGAGCTGTTTTTT.

V is TRBV18 and J is TRBJ1-3; 7 bases agree with TRBD1. Trimming took 0 bases from V and 4 from J; bases not matched to a gene: 3. The CDR3 is 15 residues long. Germline V gives CDR1 KGHSH, CDR2 LQKENI. CDR3 in amino acids: CASSPPGGGGNTIYF. CDR3 nucleotide sequence: TGTGCCAGCTCACCACCAGGGGGCGGAGGAAACACCATATATTTT.